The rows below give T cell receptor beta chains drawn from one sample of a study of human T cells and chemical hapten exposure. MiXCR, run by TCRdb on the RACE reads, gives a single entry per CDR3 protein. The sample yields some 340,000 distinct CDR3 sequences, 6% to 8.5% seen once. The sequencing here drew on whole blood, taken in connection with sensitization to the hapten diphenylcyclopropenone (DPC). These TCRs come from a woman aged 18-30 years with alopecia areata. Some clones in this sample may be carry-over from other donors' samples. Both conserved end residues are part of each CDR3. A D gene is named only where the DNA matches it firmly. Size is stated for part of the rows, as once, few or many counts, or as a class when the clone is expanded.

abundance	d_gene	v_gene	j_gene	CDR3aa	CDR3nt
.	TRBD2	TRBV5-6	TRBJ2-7	CASSFLLAGAIYEQNF	TGTGCCAGCAGCTTCCTCCTAGCGGGTGCGATCTACGAGCAGAACTTC
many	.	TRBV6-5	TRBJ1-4	CASSLNPDRPRGEKLFF	TGTGCCAGCAGTCTCAATCCTGACAGGCCGAGAGGTGAAAAACTGTTTTTT
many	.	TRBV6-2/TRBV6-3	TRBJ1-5	CASSYLSSSQPQHF	TGTGCCAGCAGTTACCTCTCATCGTCTCAGCCCCAGCATTTT
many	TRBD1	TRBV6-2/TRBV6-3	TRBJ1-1	CASVVGTVNTEAFF	TGTGCCAGCGTGGTTGGGACAGTGAACACTGAAGCTTTCTTT
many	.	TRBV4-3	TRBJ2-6	CASSPRRGDTYSGANVLTF	TGCGCCAGCAGCCCCCGTCGAGGGGATACCTACTCTGGGGCCAACGTCCTGACTTTC
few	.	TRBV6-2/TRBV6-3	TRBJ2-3	CASRQQGTDTQYF	TGTGCCAGCAGGCAACAAGGGACAGATACGCAGTATTTT
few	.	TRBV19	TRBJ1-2	CATRTSYYGYTF	TGTGCCACCCGGACATCCTATTATGGCTACACCTTC
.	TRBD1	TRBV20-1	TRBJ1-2	CSASTGQGQTNYGYTF	TGCAGTGCTAGTACGGGACAGGGGCAAACTAACTATGGCTACACCTTC
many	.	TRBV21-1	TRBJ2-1	CASSNPARGLDYNEQFF	TGTGCCAGCAGCAACCCCGCCCGGGGCCTCGACTACAATGAGCAGTTCTTC
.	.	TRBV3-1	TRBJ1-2	CASSRKWTDHTF	TGTGCCAGCAGCCGGAAATGGACGGATCACACCTTC
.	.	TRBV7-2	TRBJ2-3	CASSLFAGARDTQYF	TGTGCCAGCAGCTTATTTGCGGGGGCCAGAGATACGCAGTATTTT
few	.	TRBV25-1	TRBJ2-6	CASRSGTHSGANVLTF	TGTGCCAGCAGGTCCGGGACGCACTCTGGGGCCAACGTCCTGACTTTC
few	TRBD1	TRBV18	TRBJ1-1	CASSPRQGTGLNTEAFF	TGTGCCAGCTCACCACGACAGGGGACGGGGCTGAACACTGAAGCTTTCTTT
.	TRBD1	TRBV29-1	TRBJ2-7	CSVAGQGLDEQYF	TGCAGCGTTGCGGGACAGGGTCTAGACGAGCAGTACTTC
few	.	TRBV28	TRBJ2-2	CASSLIQSGELFF	TGTGCCAGCAGTTTGATCCAGTCCGGGGAGCTGTTTTTT
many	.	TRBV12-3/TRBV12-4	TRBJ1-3	CASSLAGLSGNTIYF	TGTGCCAGCAGTTTAGCGGGTCTCTCTGGAAACACCATATATTTT
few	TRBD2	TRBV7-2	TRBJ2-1	CASSPEASGGIGEQFF	TGTGCCAGCAGCCCAGAGGCTAGCGGTGGCATTGGGGAGCAGTTCTTC
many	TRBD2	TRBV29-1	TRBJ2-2	CSVPGLAGTGELFF	TGCAGCGTTCCAGGGCTAGCGGGCACCGGGGAGCTGTTTTTT
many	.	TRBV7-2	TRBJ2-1	CASSLAGSSYNEQFF	TGTGCCAGCAGCTTAGCGGGTAGCTCCTACAATGAGCAGTTCTTC
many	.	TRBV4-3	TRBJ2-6	CASSQGFKSSGGFHSGANVLTF	TGCGCCAGCAGCCAAGGATTCAAAAGTTCGGGCGGGTTCCACTCTGGGGCCAACGTCCTGACTTTC
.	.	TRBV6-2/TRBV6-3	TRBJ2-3	CASSYVQGDTQYF	TGTGCCAGCAGTTACGTGCAGGGAGATACGCAGTATTTT
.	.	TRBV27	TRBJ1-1	CATPRSGENTEAFF	TGTGCCACCCCCCGGAGCGGGGAGAACACTGAAGCTTTCTTT
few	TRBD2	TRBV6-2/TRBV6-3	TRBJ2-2	CASSYSPASGGGTGELFF	TGTGCCAGCAGTTACAGCCCGGCTAGCGGGGGGGGCACCGGGGAGCTGTTTTTT
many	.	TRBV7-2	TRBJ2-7	CASSRRAQAEQYF	TGTGCCAGCAGCCGAAGGGCCCAAGCCGAGCAGTACTTC
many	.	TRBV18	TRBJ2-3	CASSPSSTDTQYF	TGCGCCAGCAGCCCAAGTAGCACAGATACGCAGTATTTT
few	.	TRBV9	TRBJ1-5	CASSVGAVGNQPQHF	TGTGCCAGCAGCGTAGGGGCTGTGGGCAATCAGCCCCAGCATTTT
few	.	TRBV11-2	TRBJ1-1	CASSLDGSLEAFF	TGTGCCAGCAGCTTAGATGGCAGCCTTGAAGCTTTCTTT
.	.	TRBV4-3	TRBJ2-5	CASSQDHAGRETQYF	TGCGCCAGCAGCCAAGATCATGCGGGCCGGGAGACCCAGTACTTC
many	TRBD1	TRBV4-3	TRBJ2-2	CASSPTTGSPGELFF	TGCGCCAGCAGCCCCACGACAGGGAGCCCCGGGGAGCTGTTTTTT
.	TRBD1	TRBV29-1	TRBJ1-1	CSEDRGSFF	TGCAGCGAAGACAGGGGTTCGTTCTTT
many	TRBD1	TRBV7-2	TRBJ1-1	CASSPWTGAVNTEAFF	TGTGCCAGCAGCCCGTGGACAGGGGCGGTGAACACTGAAGCTTTCTTT
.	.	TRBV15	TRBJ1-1	CATSRGPALGRDTEAFF	TGTGCCACCAGCAGAGGCCCCGCCTTGGGACGGGACACTGAAGCTTTCTTT
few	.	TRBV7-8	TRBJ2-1	CASSTEGGGEQFF	TGTGCCAGCAGCACCGAGGGGGGGGGTGAGCAGTTCTTC
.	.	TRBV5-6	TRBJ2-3	CASSPTWGSDTQYF	TGTGCCAGCAGCCCAACCTGGGGGTCAGATACGCAGTATTTT
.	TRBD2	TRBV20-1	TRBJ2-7	CSARRLAGGPRYF	TGCAGTGCCCGCCGGCTAGCGGGGGGGCCACGGTACTTC
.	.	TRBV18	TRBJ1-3	CASSPENTIYF	TGTGCCAGCTCACCGGAAAACACCATATATTTT
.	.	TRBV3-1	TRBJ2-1	CASSQDFSRGNEQFF	TGTGCCAGCAGCCAAGATTTTTCTAGAGGTAATGAGCAGTTCTTC
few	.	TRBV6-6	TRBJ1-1	CASSYLLLGAEAFF	TGTGCCAGCAGTTATTTGTTGTTGGGGGCTGAAGCTTTCTTT
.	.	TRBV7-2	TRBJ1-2	CASSLGSGSYGYTF	TGTGCCAGCAGCTTAGGATCCGGTAGCTATGGCTACACCTTC
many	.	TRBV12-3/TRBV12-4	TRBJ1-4	CASSGPGMSNEKLFF	TGTGCCAGCAGTGGCCCAGGAATGAGTAATGAAAAACTGTTTTTT
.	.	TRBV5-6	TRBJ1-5	CASSLSGTYQPQHF	TGTGCCAGCAGCTTGTCCGGCACCTATCAGCCCCAGCATTTT
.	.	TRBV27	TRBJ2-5	CASSLSRGVGGTQYF	TGTGCCAGCAGTTTATCTCGTGGCGTGGGGGGGACCCAGTACTTC
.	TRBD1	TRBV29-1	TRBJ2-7	CSVDGETGVGEQYF	TGCAGCGTTGACGGAGAGACAGGGGTGGGTGAGCAGTACTTC
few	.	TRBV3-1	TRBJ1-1	CASSQVGGGLNTEAFF	TGTGCCAGCAGCCAAGTTGGTGGCGGGCTGAACACTGAAGCTTTCTTT
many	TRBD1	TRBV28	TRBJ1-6	CASRGTGQSPLHF	TGTGCCAGCAGAGGGACAGGGCAATCACCCCTCCACTTT
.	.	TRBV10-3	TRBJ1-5	CAIRLPGVYSNQPQHF	TGTGCCATCAGGCTCCCAGGGGTATATAGCAATCAGCCCCAGCATTTT
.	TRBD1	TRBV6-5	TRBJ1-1	CASSYHRDRGPTRGTEAFF	TGTGCCAGCAGTTATCACCGGGACAGGGGGCCCACCAGGGGCACTGAAGCTTTCTTT
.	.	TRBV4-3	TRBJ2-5	CASSRTRTVQETQYF	TGCGCCAGCAGCCGAACCCGGACAGTTCAAGAGACCCAGTACTTC
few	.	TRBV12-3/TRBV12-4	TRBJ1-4	CASSLRRGGEKLFF	TGTGCCAGCAGTTTAAGGAGGGGTGGAGAAAAACTGTTTTTT
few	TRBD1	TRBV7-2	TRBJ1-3	CASSSPGTGGGNTIYF	TGTGCCAGCAGCTCCCCCGGGACAGGGGGAGGAAACACCATATATTTT
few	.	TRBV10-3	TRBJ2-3	CAISEGRDRPDTQYF	TGTGCCATCAGTGAGGGGAGGGACAGACCAGATACGCAGTATTTT
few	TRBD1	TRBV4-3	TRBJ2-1	CASSPPGQGPELEQFF	TGCGCCAGCAGCCCTCCGGGACAGGGCCCCGAGCTGGAGCAGTTCTTC
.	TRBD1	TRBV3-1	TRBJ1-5	CASSQGTGLRPQHF	TGTGCCAGCAGCCAAGGGACAGGCCTGCGGCCCCAGCATTTT
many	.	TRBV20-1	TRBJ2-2	CSASLTGFTGELFF	TGCAGTGCTAGCCTGACAGGCTTCACCGGGGAGCTGTTTTTT